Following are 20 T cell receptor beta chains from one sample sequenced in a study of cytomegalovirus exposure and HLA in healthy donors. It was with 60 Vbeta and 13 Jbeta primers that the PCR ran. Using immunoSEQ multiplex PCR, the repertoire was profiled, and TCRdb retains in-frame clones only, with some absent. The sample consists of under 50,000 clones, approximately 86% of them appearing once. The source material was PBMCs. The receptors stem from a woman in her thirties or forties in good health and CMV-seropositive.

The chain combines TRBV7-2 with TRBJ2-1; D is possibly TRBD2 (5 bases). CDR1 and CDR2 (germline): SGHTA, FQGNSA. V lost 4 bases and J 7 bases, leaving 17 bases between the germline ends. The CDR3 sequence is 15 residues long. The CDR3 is CASSSSSRIRNEQFF. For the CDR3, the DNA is TGTGCCAGCAGCTCTTCTAGCAGGATTCGGAATGAGCAGTTCTTC.

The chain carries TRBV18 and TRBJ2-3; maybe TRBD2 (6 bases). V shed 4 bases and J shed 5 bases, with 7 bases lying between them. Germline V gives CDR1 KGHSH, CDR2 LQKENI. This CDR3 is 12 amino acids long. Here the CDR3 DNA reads TGTGCCAGCTCACAAGCGGGAGATACGCAGTATTTT. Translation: CASSQAGDTQYF.

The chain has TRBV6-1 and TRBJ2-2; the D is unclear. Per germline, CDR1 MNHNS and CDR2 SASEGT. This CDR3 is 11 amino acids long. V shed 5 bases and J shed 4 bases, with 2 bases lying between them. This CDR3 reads CASSLTGELFF. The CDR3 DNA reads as TGTGCCAGCAGTCTCACCGGGGAGCTGTTTTTT.

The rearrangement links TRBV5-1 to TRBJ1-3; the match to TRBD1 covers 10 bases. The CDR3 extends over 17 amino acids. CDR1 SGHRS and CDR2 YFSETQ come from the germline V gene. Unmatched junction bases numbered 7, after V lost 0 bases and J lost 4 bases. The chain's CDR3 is CASSLGPGQGTGNTIYF. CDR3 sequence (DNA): TGCGCCAGCAGCTTGGGTCCGGGACAGGGGACAGGAAACACCATATATTTT.

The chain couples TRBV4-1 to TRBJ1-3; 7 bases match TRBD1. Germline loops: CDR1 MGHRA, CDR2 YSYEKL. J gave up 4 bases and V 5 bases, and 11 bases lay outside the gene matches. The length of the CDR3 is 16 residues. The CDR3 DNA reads TGCGCCAGCAGCGTTGTTTTACAGGGGTCCGGAAACACCATATATTTT. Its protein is CASSVVLQGSGNTIYF.

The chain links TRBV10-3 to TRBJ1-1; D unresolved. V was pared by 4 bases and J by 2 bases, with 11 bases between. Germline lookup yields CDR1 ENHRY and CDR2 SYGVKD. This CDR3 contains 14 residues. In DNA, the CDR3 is TGTGCCATCAGTGGGGCAGGAACAAACACTGAAGCTTTCTTT. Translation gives CAISGAGTNTEAFF.

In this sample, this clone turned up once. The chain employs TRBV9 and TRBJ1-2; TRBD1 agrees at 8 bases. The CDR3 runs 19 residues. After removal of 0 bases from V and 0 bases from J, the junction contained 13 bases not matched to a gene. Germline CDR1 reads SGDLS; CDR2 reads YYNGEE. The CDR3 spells CASSVDFTLDRAANYGYTF. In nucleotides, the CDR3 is TGTGCCAGCAGCGTAGATTTCACACTGGACAGGGCAGCTAACTATGGCTACACCTTC.

CDR3 bases: TGTGCCAGCGGTCTAGGGGTTTACGATACGCAGTATTTT. Its translation is CASGLGVYDTQYF. The chain employs TRBV2 and TRBJ2-3, with D perhaps matching TRBD1 (5 bases). The CDR3 contains 13 residues. Germline V gives CDR1 SNHLY, CDR2 FYNNEI. Trimming stripped 8 bases from V and 6 bases from J, with 15 bases between.

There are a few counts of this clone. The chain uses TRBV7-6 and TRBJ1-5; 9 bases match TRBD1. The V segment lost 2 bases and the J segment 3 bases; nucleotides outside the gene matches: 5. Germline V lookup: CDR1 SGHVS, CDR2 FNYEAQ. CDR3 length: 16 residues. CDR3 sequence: CASSLNGQGLNQPQHF. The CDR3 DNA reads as TGTGCCAGCAGCTTAAATGGACAGGGGCTCAATCAGCCCCAGCATTTT.

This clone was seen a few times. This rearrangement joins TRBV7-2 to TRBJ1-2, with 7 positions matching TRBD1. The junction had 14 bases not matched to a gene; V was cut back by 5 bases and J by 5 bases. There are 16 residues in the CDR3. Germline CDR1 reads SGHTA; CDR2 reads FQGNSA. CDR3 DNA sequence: TGTGCCAGCAGCCCACGGGGACAGACCAAAACTTATGGCTACACCTTC. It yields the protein CASSPRGQTKTYGYTF.

CDR3 coding DNA: TGTGCCAGCAGCGCGGGGGGGGCCTTAAACACCGGGGAGCTGTTTTTT. Its translation: CASSAGGALNTGELFF. This sequence joins TRBV9 and TRBJ2-2, with 8 bases fitting TRBD2. Germline-derived CDR1 and CDR2 are SGDLS and YYNGEE. The CDR3 consists of 16 residues. V lost 3 bases, J lost 2 bases, and 6 bases stayed unmatched.

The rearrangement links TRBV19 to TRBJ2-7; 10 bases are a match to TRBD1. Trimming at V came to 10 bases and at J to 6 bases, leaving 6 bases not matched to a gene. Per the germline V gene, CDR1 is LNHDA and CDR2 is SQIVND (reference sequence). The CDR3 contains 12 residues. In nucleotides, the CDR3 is TGTGCCACCCGGGACAGGGGACGCGAGCAGTACTTC. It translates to CATRDRGREQYF. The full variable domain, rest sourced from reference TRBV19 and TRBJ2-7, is DGGITQSPKYLFRKEGQNVTLSCEQNLNHDAMYWYRQDPGQGLRLIYYSQIVNDFQKGDIAEGYSVSREKKESFPLTVTSAQKNPTAFYLCATRDRGREQYFGPGTRLTVT.

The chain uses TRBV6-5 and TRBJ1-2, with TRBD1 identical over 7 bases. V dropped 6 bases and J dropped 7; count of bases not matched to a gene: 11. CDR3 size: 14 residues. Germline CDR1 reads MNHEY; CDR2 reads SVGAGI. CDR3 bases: TGTGCCAGCAGCTCCTCGGACAGGAGAGCTGGCTACACCTTC. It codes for CASSSSDRRAGYTF.

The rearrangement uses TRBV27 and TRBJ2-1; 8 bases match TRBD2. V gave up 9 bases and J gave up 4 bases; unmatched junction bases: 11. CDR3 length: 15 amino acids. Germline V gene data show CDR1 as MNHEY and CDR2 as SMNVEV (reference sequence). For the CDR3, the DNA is TGTGCCAGTAGACTAGGGCGGGGGGCGTACAATGAGCAGTTCTTC. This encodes CASRLGRGAYNEQFF.

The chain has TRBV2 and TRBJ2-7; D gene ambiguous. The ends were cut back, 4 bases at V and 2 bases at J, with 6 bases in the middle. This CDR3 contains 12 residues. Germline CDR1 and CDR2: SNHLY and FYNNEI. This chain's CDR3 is CASSVQTYEQYF. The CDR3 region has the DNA TGTGCCAGCAGTGTCCAGACCTACGAGCAGTACTTC.

The CDR3 coding sequence is TGTGCCAGCAGCGGGCTATGGTCTGAAGCTTTCTTT. Its protein is CASSGLWSEAFF. This chain uses TRBV14 with TRBJ1-1; D is uncertain. CDR1 and CDR2 from the germline V gene are SGHDN and FVKESK. V was cut by 5 bases and J by 6 bases, with 10 bases left in between. The CDR3 runs to 12 residues.

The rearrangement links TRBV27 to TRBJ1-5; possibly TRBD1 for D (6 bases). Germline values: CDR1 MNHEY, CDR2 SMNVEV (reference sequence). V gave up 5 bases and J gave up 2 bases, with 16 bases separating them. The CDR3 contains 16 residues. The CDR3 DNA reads TGTGCCAGCAGTGATAAGGGGGTATTCGGCAATCAGCCCCAGCATTTT. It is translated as CASSDKGVFGNQPQHF.

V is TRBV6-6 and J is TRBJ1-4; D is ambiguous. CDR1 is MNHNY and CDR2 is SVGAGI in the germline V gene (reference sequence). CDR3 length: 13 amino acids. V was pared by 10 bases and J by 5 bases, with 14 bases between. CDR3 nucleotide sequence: TGTGCCACTGCGGAGCGGCTGAATGAAAAACTGTTTTTT. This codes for CATAERLNEKLFF.

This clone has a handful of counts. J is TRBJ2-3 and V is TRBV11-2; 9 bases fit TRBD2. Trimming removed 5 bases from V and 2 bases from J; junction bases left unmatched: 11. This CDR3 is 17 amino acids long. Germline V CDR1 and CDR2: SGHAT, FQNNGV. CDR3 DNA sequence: TGTGCCAGCAGCATTAAGGTGGCGGGGGGGCTCACAGATACGCAGTATTTT. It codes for CASSIKVAGGLTDTQYF.

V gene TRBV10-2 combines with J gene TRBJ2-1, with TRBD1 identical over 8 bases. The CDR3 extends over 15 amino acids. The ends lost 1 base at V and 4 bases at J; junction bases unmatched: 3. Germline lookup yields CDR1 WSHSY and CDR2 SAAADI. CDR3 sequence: CASSEWTGTYNEQFF. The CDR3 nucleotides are TGCGCCAGCAGTGAGTGGACAGGGACGTACAATGAGCAGTTCTTC.